Detailed here is one T cell receptor (beta chain). Its target is not known. Trimming took 1 base from V and 6 from J, leaving 13 bases between them. The CDR3 has 14 amino acids. CDR1 and CDR2 from the germline V gene are SGHVS and FQNEAQ. The PCR made use of 60 Vbeta and 13 Jbeta primers. Profiled with immunoSEQ multiplex PCR; TCRdb holds only in-frame clones, not every one. Among 140,000 to 150,000 clones listed, around 79% were seen once. These data belong to a study of cytomegalovirus exposure and HLA in healthy donors. Regarding the study as a whole: After further analysis at a later stage, 16,951 TCR beta sequences were associated with HLA alleles at 0.05 false discovery rate. Follow-up analysis later connected one missense variant in DCLRE1C with trimming of TCR beta V- and J-genes. Specificity for CMV antigens was confirmed in vitro for a few of the CMV-associated chains.

The sequenced sample was PBMCs. The chain joins TRBV7-8 to TRBJ2-7; TRBD2 is a possible D gene (6 bases). The source of this sequence is a man in his forties in good health and CMV-seropositive. The CDR3 here is CASSLGSGSSEQYF. Written as DNA, the CDR3 is TGTGCCAGCAGCTTAGGTAGCGGTTCTAGCGAGCAGTACTTC.